A single sample gave rise to the 21 T cell receptor beta chains below, sequenced in a study of response to subunit inactivated influenza vaccine. TCRdb processed the RT-PCR reads anew with MiXCR; each CDR3 protein has one entry. This sample yields about 570,000 distinct CDR3 sequences, of which roughly 12% are seen a single time; approximately 10% belongs to the top ten. These same data were also listed under a study on T cells expressing NK-cell markers. This second study notes: Researchers built TCR beta cDNA using 5'RACE template switching with UMIs.

The material was PBMCs from blood, obtained on the day of vaccination. The receptors come from a man aged 50 to 60 who received an inactivated influenza vaccine.

V and J are TRBV20-1 and TRBJ2-7; D could derive from TRBD1 or TRBD2 (6 bases each). V was pared by 0 bases and J by 9 bases, with 18 bases between. This CDR3 comprises 14 residues. The germline gives CDR1 DFQATT, CDR2 SNEGSKA (reference sequence). In DNA, the CDR3 is TGCAGTGCTAGAGATATGGGGGGCCGTTATGGGCAGTACTTC. Translated: CSARDMGGRYGQYF.

Concerning this clonotype itself: One end of the junction is discordant with germline, which a read error may explain. V is TRBV20-1 and J is TRBJ2-1; no definite D call. Germline CDR1 and CDR2: DFQATT and SNEGSKA (reference sequence). The CDR3 is 14 amino acids. The CDR3 here is CSARQRRNYNGQFF. For the CDR3, the DNA is TGCAGTGCTAGGCAGAGACGGAACTACAATGGGCAGTTCTTC.

The chain links TRBV2 to TRBJ1-1; no reliable D call. Trimming stripped 3 bases from V and 5 bases from J, with 16 bases between. Germline values: CDR1 SNHLY, CDR2 FYNNEI. The CDR3 contains 15 residues. The CDR3 region is CASSEDSLSVTEAFF. The CDR3 DNA reads TGTGCCAGCAGTGAGGACTCCCTATCGGTGACTGAAGCTTTCTTT.

This clonotype was seen a few times. V is TRBV11-2 and J is TRBJ1-2, with D unresolved. Trimming stripped 5 bases from V and 5 bases from J, with 15 bases between. There are 14 residues in the CDR3. Looked up from germline, CDR1 is SGHAT and CDR2 is FQNNGV. This CDR3 is CASSPSGGWYGYTF. CDR3 bases: TGTGCCAGCAGCCCAAGCGGAGGGTGGTATGGCTACACCTTC.

The chain carries TRBV5-1 and TRBJ2-1, with 8 positions matching TRBD1. The CDR3 is made up of 14 amino acids. Trimming took 4 bases from V and 6 from J; bases not matched to a gene: 6. CDR1 and CDR2 (germline): SGHRS, YFSETQ. CDR3 DNA: TGCGCCAGCAGCACGGACAGGGAATCCAATGAGCAGTTCTTC. Protein sequence: CASSTDRESNEQFF.

This clonotype showed up just a few times. The chain has TRBV25-1 and TRBJ2-7, with TRBD2 matching over 11 bases. The CDR3 sequence is 15 residues long. From germline, CDR1 is MGHDK and CDR2 SYGVNS. The ends lost 5 bases at V and 6 bases at J; junction bases unmatched: 9. The chain's CDR3 is CASSRSGTSGSEQYF. CDR3 coding DNA: TGTGCCAGCAGTCGGTCCGGGACTAGCGGTTCCGAGCAGTACTTC.

The sample holds a few counts of this clonotype. DNA of the CDR3: TGCAGCGTTGGGACAGGGAGCTATGGCTACACCTTC. As protein: CSVGTGSYGYTF. The chain combines TRBV29-1 with TRBJ1-2; TRBD1 matches at 8 bases. The V gene end was trimmed by 4 bases and the J gene end by 4 bases; junction bases not matched to a gene: 2. Per germline, CDR1 SQVTM and CDR2 ANQGSEA. This CDR3 is built from 12 residues.

This clonotype showed up just a few times. J is TRBJ2-7 and V is TRBV27; 10 bases agree with TRBD2. CDR1 is MNHEY, CDR2 SMNVEV, per germline (reference sequence). The junction had 18 bases not matched to a gene; V was cut back by 4 bases and J by 6 bases. The CDR3 runs 18 residues. CDR3 protein: CASSSWRTSGRSGAEQYF. CDR3 DNA sequence: TGTGCCAGCAGTTCCTGGCGGACTAGCGGTCGGAGTGGGGCCGAGCAGTACTTC.

This clonotype has just a few counts. The rearrangement joins TRBV3-1 to TRBJ2-7; 12 bases are a match to TRBD1. Trimming took 6 bases from V and 6 from J; bases not matched to a gene: 6. Looked up from germline, CDR1 is LGHDT and CDR2 is YNNKEL (reference sequence). The CDR3 runs 14 residues. CDR3: CASSWDRGQGEQYF. The CDR3 DNA is TGTGCCAGCAGTTGGGACAGGGGGCAAGGCGAGCAGTACTTC.

The rearrangement joins TRBV6-2 or TRBV6-3 to TRBJ2-3, with 11 bases that match TRBD1. J gave up 4 bases and V 4 bases, and 4 bases lay outside the gene matches. Germline V gene data show CDR1 as MNHEY and CDR2 as SVGEGT. This CDR3 comprises 15 residues. The CDR3 loop reads CASSFWTGGADTQYF. The CDR3 DNA is TGTGCCAGCAGTTTTTGGACAGGGGGCGCAGATACGCAGTATTTT.

The J gene is TRBJ2-6, the V gene TRBV14, with D perhaps matching TRBD1 (5 bases). V was cut by 0 bases and J by 5 bases, with 20 bases left in between. The germline CDR1 and CDR2 sequences are SGHDN and FVKESK. The CDR3 is made up of 19 amino acids. This CDR3 reads CASSQDSRTWRVRANVLTF. In nucleotides, the CDR3 is TGTGCCAGCAGCCAAGATTCCAGGACATGGCGTGTTCGGGCCAACGTCCTGACTTTC. The full variable domain, completed using reference TRBV14 and TRBJ2-6, is EAGVTQFPSHSVIEKGQTVTLRCDPISGHDNLYWYRRVMGKEIKFLLHFVKESKQDESGMPNNRFLAERTGGTYSTLKVQPAELEDSGVYFCASSQDSRTWRVRANVLTFGAGSRLTVL.

This clonotype was seen once. The chain combines TRBV5-1 with TRBJ2-3; D is unresolved. The ends were cut back, 5 bases at V and 2 bases at J, with 12 bases in the middle. The CDR3 has 14 residues. In germline, CDR1 is SGHRS, CDR2 YFSETQ. This CDR3 reads CASREGMSTDTQYF. Here the CDR3 DNA reads TGCGCCAGCAGAGAAGGGATGTCCACAGATACGCAGTATTTT. Drawing the rest from reference TRBV5-1 and TRBJ2-3, the complete variable domain is KAGVTQTPRYLIKTRGQQVTLSCSPISGHRSVSWYQQTPGQGLQFLFEYFSETQRNKGNFPGRFSGRQFSNSRSEMNVSTLELGDSALYLCASREGMSTDTQYFGPGTRLTVL.

This rearrangement joins TRBV29-1 to TRBJ2-7; weak D call: TRBD1 (6 bases). This CDR3 comprises 12 residues. Looked up from germline, CDR1 is SQVTM and CDR2 is ANQGSEA. With 7 bases removed from V and 4 bases from J, the gap between germline ends came to 14 bases. CDR3 nucleotides: TGCAGCGCAATAAAAGGGGGTTACGAGCAGTACTTC. Its protein is CSAIKGGYEQYF.

The rearrangement joins TRBV5-5 to TRBJ2-7, with D perhaps matching TRBD1 (6 bases). The V and J ends lost 1 base and 5 bases respectively, with 16 bases between them. The length of the CDR3 is 15 residues. Germline-derived CDR1 and CDR2 are SGHKS and YYEKEE (reference sequence). The CDR3 sequence: CASSLMGTGTHEQYF. The CDR3 region has the DNA TGTGCCAGCAGCTTGATGGGAACAGGGACCCACGAGCAGTACTTC.

This clonotype has at least ten counts. V usage is TRBV4-3 and J usage is TRBJ1-2, with TRBD1 as a possible D gene (5 bases). Trimming pared 0 bases from V and 0 bases from J, leaving 8 bases between. Germline V CDR1 and CDR2: LGHNA, YSLEER. CDR3 length: 15 amino acids. The CDR3: CASSQDDRANYGYTF. The CDR3 DNA follows: TGCGCCAGCAGCCAAGACGACAGAGCTAACTATGGCTACACCTTC.

This clonotype appeared a few times. The CDR3 protein is CASSTYRDIQYF. In DNA form, the CDR3 reads TGTGCCAGTAGTACATACAGGGACATTCAGTACTTC. The chain carries TRBV19 and TRBJ2-4; TRBD1 is a possible D gene (6 bases). Germline CDR1 reads LNHDA; CDR2 reads SQIVND (reference sequence). This CDR3 comprises 12 residues. V was pared by 4 bases and J by 8 bases, with 9 bases between.

V and J are TRBV6-2 or TRBV6-3 and TRBJ2-1; the D is unclear. The CDR3 totals 12 residues. V gave up 11 bases and J gave up 12 bases, with 20 bases separating them. Germline V gene sequence: CDR1 MNHEY, CDR2 SVGEGT. The CDR3 bases are TGTGCCTCGGCCTTCACCCTACTTAGGCAGTTCTTC. Amino acid sequence: CASAFTLLRQFF.

This clonotype has a handful of counts. The chain links TRBV7-6 to TRBJ2-7; D may correspond to TRBD1 or TRBD2 (7 bases each). The CDR3 extends over 15 amino acids. Trimming stripped 3 bases from V and 2 bases from J, with 14 bases between. The germline CDR1 and CDR2 sequences are SGHVS and FNYEAQ. In DNA form, the CDR3 reads TGTGCCAGCAGCTTCCGACAGGGAGGGACCTACGAGCAGTACTTC. This codes for CASSFRQGGTYEQYF. The whole variable domain, remainder taken from reference TRBV7-6 and TRBJ2-7, is GAGVSQSPRYKVTKRGQDVALRCDPISGHVSLYWYRQALGQGPEFLTYFNYEAQQDKSGLPNDRFSAERPEGSISTLTIQRTEQRDSAMYRCASSFRQGGTYEQYFGPGTRLTVT.

This clonotype was detected many times. The V call is TRBV5-1, the J call TRBJ2-1, with 9 bases aligning to TRBD2. This CDR3 contains 15 residues. Trimming took 0 bases from V and 9 from J; bases not matched to a gene: 7. Per germline, CDR1 SGHRS and CDR2 YFSETQ. CDR3 in DNA: TGCGCCAGCAGCTTGGAGGGACTAGCCGGGAGTGAGCAGTTCTTC. It codes for CASSLEGLAGSEQFF. The full variable domain, in which reference TRBV5-1 and TRBJ2-1 provide the parts outside the CDR3, is KAGVTQTPRYLIKTRGQQVTLSCSPISGHRSVSWYQQTPGQGLQFLFEYFSETQRNKGNFPGRFSGRQFSNSRSEMNVSTLELGDSALYLCASSLEGLAGSEQFFGPGTRLTVL.

This clonotype appeared many times. The chain couples TRBV20-1 to TRBJ2-2; D is possibly TRBD2 (5 bases). With 1 base removed from V and 4 bases from J, the gap between germline ends came to 10 bases. The CDR3 runs to 14 residues. CDR1 is DFQATT and CDR2 is SNEGSKA in the germline V gene (reference sequence). The CDR3 protein is CSARVGVGTGELFF. CDR3 sequence (DNA): TGCAGTGCTAGAGTCGGGGTGGGCACCGGGGAGCTGTTTTTT.

The chain combines TRBV20-1 with TRBJ2-7, with a tentative D call TRBD1 (6 bases). Trimming stripped 5 bases from V and 7 bases from J, with 18 bases between. The CDR3 has 13 residues. CDR1 DFQATT and CDR2 SNEGSKA come from the germline V gene (reference sequence). The CDR3 spells CSAPGAGVTEQYF. Here the CDR3 DNA reads TGCAGTGCTCCCGGGGCAGGGGTAACGGAGCAGTACTTC.